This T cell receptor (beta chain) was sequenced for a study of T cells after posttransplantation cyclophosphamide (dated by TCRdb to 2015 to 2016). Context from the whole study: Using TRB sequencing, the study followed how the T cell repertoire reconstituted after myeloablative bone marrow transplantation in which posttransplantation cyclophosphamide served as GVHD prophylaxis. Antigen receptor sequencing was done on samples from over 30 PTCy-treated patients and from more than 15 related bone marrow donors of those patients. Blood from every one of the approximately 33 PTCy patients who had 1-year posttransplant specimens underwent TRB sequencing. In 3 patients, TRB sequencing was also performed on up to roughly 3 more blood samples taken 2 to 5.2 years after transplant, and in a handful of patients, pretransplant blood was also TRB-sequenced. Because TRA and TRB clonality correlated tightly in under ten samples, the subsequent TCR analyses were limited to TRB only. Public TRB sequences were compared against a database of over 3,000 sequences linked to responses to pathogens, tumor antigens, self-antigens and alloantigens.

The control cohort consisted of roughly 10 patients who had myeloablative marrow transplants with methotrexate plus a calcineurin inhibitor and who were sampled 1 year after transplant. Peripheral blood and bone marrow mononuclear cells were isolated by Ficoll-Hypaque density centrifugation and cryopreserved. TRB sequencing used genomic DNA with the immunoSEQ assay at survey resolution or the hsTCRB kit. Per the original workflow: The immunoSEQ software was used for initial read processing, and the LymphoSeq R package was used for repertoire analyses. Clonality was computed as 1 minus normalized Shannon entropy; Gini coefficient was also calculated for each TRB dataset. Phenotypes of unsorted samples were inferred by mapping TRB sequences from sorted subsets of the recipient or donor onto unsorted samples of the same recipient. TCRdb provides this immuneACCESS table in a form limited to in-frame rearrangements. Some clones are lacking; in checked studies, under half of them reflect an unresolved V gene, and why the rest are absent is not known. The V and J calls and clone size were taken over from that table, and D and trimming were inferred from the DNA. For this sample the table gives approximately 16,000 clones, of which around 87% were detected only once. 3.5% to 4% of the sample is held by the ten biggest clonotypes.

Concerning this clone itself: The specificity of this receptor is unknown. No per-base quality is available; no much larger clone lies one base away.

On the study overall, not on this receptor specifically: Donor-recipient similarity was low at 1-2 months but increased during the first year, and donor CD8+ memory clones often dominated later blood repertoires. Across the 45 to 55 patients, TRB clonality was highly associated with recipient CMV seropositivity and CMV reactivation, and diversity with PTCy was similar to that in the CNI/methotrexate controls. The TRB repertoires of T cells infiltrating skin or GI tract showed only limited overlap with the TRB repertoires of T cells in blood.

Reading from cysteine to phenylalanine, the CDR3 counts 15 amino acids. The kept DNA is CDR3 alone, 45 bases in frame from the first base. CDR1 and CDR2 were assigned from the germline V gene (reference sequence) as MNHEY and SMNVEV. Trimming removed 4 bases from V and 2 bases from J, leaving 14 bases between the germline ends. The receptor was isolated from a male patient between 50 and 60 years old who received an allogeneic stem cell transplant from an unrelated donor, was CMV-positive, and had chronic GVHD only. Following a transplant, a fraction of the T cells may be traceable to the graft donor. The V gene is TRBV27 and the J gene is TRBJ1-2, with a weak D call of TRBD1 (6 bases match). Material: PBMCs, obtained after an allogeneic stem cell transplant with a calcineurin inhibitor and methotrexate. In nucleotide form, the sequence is TGTGCCAGCAGTTCCCCATTGACAGGAAACTATGGCTACACCTTC. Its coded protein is CASSSPLTGNYGYTF.